These 3 T cell receptor beta chains came from one sample sequenced in a study of CD8 T cells in ankylosing spondylitis. TCRdb processed the 5' RACE reads anew with MiXCR; each CDR3 protein has one entry. The sample lists around 340,000 distinct CDR3 sequences; roughly 14% were seen once. The sample consisted of blood, either unsorted or a sorted T cell fraction (not recorded which). Receptors originate from a male donor with ankylosing spondylitis or in good health (not recorded which).

Only a few counts were recorded for this clonotype. This chain uses TRBV20-1 with TRBJ2-1, with D tentatively TRBD2 (6 bases). Trimming took off 1 base at V and 5 bases at J, with 15 bases between the two ends. This CDR3 spans 15 amino acids. CDR1 is DFQATT and CDR2 is SNEGSKA in the germline V gene (reference sequence). The DNA for the CDR3 is TGCAGTGCTAGAGGCGAGGGACTTCCTGACAATGAGCAGTTCTTC. Translating gives CSARGEGLPDNEQFF.

This clonotype was counted between two and nine times. This chain uses TRBV7-2 with TRBJ2-7, with D possibly TRBD1 on 5 matching bases. The germline V and J ends were trimmed by 1 base and 6 bases, with 10 bases remaining between them. CDR3 size: 13 residues. The germline gives CDR1 SGHTA, CDR2 FQGNSA. The CDR3 DNA sequence: TGTGCCAGCAGCTTAGGTGGGGCAGGCGAGCAGTACTTC. Its protein is CASSLGGAGEQYF.

The chain employs TRBV6-1 and TRBJ1-1; 7 nucleotides align to TRBD1. The CDR3 consists of 14 residues. V gave up 4 bases and J gave up 1 base; unmatched junction bases: 3. Germline CDR1 MNHNS, CDR2 SASEGT. CDR3 in amino acids: CASSADRRNTEAFF. For the CDR3, the DNA is TGTGCCAGCAGTGCGGACAGGAGGAACACTGAAGCTTTCTTT.